This is a list of T cell receptor beta chains from one sample in a study of T-cell memory formation after mild COVID-19. TCRdb re-analysed the 5' RACE reads in MiXCR, keeping a single row per CDR3 protein. The profile shows some 300,000 distinct CDR3 sequences, 19% of them singletons. Sequenced input: PBMCs or a T cell subset sorted from them (not recorded which). These receptor sequences come from a young man who had mild COVID-19 (a few samples of this study predate the infection). Cell type and time point are not known. Both conserved end residues are part of each CDR3. D genes are given only for firm matches. Only some rows state a clone size, as once, few, many or a class for expanded clones.

abundance	d_gene	j_gene	v_gene	CDR3aa	CDR3nt
many	TRBD2	TRBJ2-1	TRBV7-9	CASSPSGSYNEQFF	TGTGCCAGCAGCCCTAGCGGATCCTACAATGAGCAGTTCTTC
.	TRBD1	TRBJ1-1	TRBV6-5	CASSSDRATWTEAFF	TGTGCCAGCAGCTCGGACAGGGCGACGTGGACTGAAGCTTTCTTT
.	.	TRBJ2-7	TRBV7-2	CASSSSWTVSYEQYF	TGTGCCAGCAGTTCCTCATGGACTGTATCCTACGAGCAGTACTTC
few	TRBD1	TRBJ1-1	TRBV6-6	CASSYSTGRGNTEAFF	TGTGCCAGCAGTTACTCGACAGGGAGGGGGAACACTGAAGCTTTCTTT
.	TRBD1	TRBJ2-1	TRBV11-2	CASSSGQGVEQFF	TGTGCCAGCAGCTCGGGACAGGGGGTTGAGCAGTTCTTC
few	.	TRBJ2-3	TRBV6-5	CASSSRAPLSSTDTQYF	TGTGCCAGCAGTTCCCGGGCCCCCCTTTCGTCCACAGATACGCAGTATTTT
few	.	TRBJ2-5	TRBV20-1	CSAPPRWGQETQYF	TGCAGTGCCCCTCCTCGCTGGGGACAAGAGACCCAGTACTTC
.	.	TRBJ1-4	TRBV7-2	CASRYGVDEKLFF	TGTGCCAGCAGATACGGGGTAGATGAAAAACTGTTTTTT
.	.	TRBJ1-2	TRBV5-1	CASSRTVAPDGYTF	TGCGCCAGCAGCCGGACTGTTGCCCCCGATGGCTACACCTTC
few	.	TRBJ1-5	TRBV3-1	CASSQDRGAGQPQHF	TGTGCCAGCAGCCAAGACCGGGGGGCGGGACAGCCCCAGCATTTT
many	TRBD2	TRBJ2-1	TRBV7-7	CASSLSGDEQFF	TGTGCCAGCAGCCTGAGCGGGGATGAGCAGTTCTTC
.	.	TRBJ1-1	TRBV6-2/TRBV6-3	CASSHSRAGYTEAFF	TGTGCCAGCAGTCATAGCCGGGCGGGGTACACTGAAGCTTTCTTT
.	.	TRBJ1-5	TRBV7-2	CASSNGRNQPQHF	TGTGCCAGCAGCAACGGACGGAATCAGCCCCAGCATTTT
.	.	TRBJ1-2	TRBV5-6	CASSFVGTRGYTF	TGTGCCAGCAGCTTCGTCGGGACGCGTGGCTACACCTTC
many	.	TRBJ2-7	TRBV5-1	CASSLGLYEQYF	TGCGCCAGCAGCTTGGGACTCTACGAGCAGTACTTC
.	.	TRBJ2-2	TRBV7-3	CASSLGTPTGELFF	TGTGCCAGCAGCTTAGGGACTCCCACCGGGGAGCTGTTTTTT
few	.	TRBJ1-5	TRBV11-2	CASSLDLSDNQPQHF	TGTGCCAGCAGCTTAGATCTCTCTGACAATCAGCCCCAGCATTTT
.	.	TRBJ2-7	TRBV7-2	CASSSPGTPESNYEQYF	TGTGCCAGCAGCTCCCCTGGGACCCCGGAATCGAACTACGAGCAGTACTTC